The clone carrying this TCR beta chain appeared many times. The antigen is not known. The sequenced patients had an expansion of CD8+CD57+ cells seen by flow cytometry. Acquired aplastic anemia of severe grade affected all patients. Profiles of TCR beta VDJ and CDR3 were generated from a genomic DNA template. TCRdb re-derived calls from the reads in MiXCR, one entry per CDR3 protein. Of about 190,000 distinct CDR3 sequences in the sample, 40% to 55% were seen once. These data come from a study of CD8+CD57+ T cells in acquired aplastic anemia. As for the study in general: DNA from sorted CD4+ and CD8+ cells averaged around 3 ug.

The study's findings and limits: It was found that twenty-nine CD8+ CDR3 sequences were shared between patients and controls. CD8+ Simpson's diversity did not differ significantly between patients and controls.

The specimen sequenced was sorted CD4+, CD8+, or CD8+CD57+ T cells (not recorded which) from PBMCs. This sequence was found in a human donor with aplastic anemia.

CDR3 loop: CAWGGNNEQFF. The CDR3 DNA is TGTGCCTGGGGCGGGAACAATGAGCAGTTCTTC. V usage is TRBV30 and J usage is TRBJ2-1, with TRBD2 as a possible D gene (6 bases). This CDR3 region has 11 residues. Germline CDR1 GTSNPN, CDR2 SVGIG (reference sequence). Trimming removed 5 bases at V and 5 bases at J, with 7 bases between.